The present T cell receptor (beta chain) was sequenced within a study of shared clonotypes between healthy human individuals (TCRdb year 2020). The study in broad terms: The cohort comprised two women and a few men aged 18 to 49 years. Blood TCR repertoires of roughly five healthy adults were deeply sequenced to estimate repertoire size and the extent of clonotype sharing between individuals. Different laboratories and diverse techniques were used to prepare libraries and sequence TCR repertoires, to increase sequencing depth and limit assay-specific biases. Per donor, leukapheresis produced somewhere between about 0.85 and 10 billion PBMCs. Broader findings and caveats from the paper: Sampling was restricted to blood, and TCR repertoires in tissues likely differ from the TCR repertoires found in blood. Pairwise subsampling indicated that sequencing depth was expected to affect the degree of clonotype sharing among donors. The genetic and exposure-history diversity represented was limited by the small number of donors.

Using the deep immunoSEQ assay, multiplex PCR amplified TCR CDR3 regions from genomic DNA. Extracted genomic DNA from each cell subset was distributed evenly across all wells of several immunoSEQ 96-well plates, and each plate was treated as a replicate. For unsorted PBMC, roughly 330 ng genomic DNA, equal to roughly 32,000 T cell genomes, was loaded into each replicate PCR. Unsorted PBMC genomic DNA was sequenced across ten immunoSEQ deep assay plates. Purified libraries were quantified with a Qubit 3.0 fluorometer, sized on a Bioanalyzer 2100, and re-quantified with the KAPA Library Quantification kit. A separate single-read 150-cycle Illumina NextSeq 550 flow cell was used to sequence each immunoSEQ 96-well plate. Per the original workflow: Because the immunoSEQ output included only junctional sequences and no quality scores, the filtering could not be the same as the filtering used for full-length reads. Sequences were annotated with PyIR, a Python wrapper for IgBLAST v1.9, using IMGT germline references to assign V/J genes and CDR3. Reads were filtered out if the reads had weak V/J assignments (E-value above 1e-6), no CDR3, stop codons, out-of-frame junctions, or ambiguous translated residues. V3J clonotypes were defined by identical inferred V gene, J gene, and CDR3 amino acid sequence. To compute the percentage overlap between repertoires, the number of shared unique clonotypes was divided by the size of the smaller repertoire. Richness of each repertoire was evaluated using RTK rarefaction, the Chao1 estimator, and Recon v2.1 estimates of unobserved clonotypes. This immuneACCESS table, as held by TCRdb, lists in-frame sequences with V and J called but not all clones. Of the missing ones, under half trace to an unresolved V gene in checked studies; the others have no known cause. V and J calls and clone size are copied from that table; D and trimming were computed from the DNA. Recorded for this sample are some 510,000 clones; around 74% of them occurred a single time. The ten largest clones take up 10% to 15% of the sample.

About this clone itself: Its target antigen remains unknown. No base qualities exist here, and no much larger clone lies one base off it.

Germline trimming amounts to 5 bases on V and 6 bases on J, with 6 as the count of junction bases outside the gene matches. Per the germline V gene (reference sequence), GTSNPN is the CDR1 and SVGIG is the CDR2. Including the terminal cysteine and phenylalanine, the CDR3 comprises 14 residues. Just CDR3 DNA is preserved here, 42 bases in frame from base 1. The donors were healthy, HIV-negative adults who had no recently reported acute infections or vaccinations. Every donor was a Caucasian adult residing in Nashville, Tennessee, USA. For unsorted samples, some 87 million PBMCs were counted, and genomic DNA was extracted using the QIAamp DNA Blood Mini kit. After blood collection by leukapheresis, PBMCs were isolated using Ficoll-Histopaque density gradient centrifugation and then cryopreserved in the vapor phase of liquid nitrogen.

The sample consisted of PBMCs. The chain is assembled from TRBV30 and TRBJ1-6; 8 of the junction bases match TRBD1. The origin of this receptor is a woman between 40 and 50 years old in good health. Some clones in this sample may be carry-over from other donors' samples. The CDR3 here reads CAWAPGQANSPLHF. DNA sequence: TGTGCCTGGGCCCCGGGACAGGCTAATTCACCCCTCCACTTT.